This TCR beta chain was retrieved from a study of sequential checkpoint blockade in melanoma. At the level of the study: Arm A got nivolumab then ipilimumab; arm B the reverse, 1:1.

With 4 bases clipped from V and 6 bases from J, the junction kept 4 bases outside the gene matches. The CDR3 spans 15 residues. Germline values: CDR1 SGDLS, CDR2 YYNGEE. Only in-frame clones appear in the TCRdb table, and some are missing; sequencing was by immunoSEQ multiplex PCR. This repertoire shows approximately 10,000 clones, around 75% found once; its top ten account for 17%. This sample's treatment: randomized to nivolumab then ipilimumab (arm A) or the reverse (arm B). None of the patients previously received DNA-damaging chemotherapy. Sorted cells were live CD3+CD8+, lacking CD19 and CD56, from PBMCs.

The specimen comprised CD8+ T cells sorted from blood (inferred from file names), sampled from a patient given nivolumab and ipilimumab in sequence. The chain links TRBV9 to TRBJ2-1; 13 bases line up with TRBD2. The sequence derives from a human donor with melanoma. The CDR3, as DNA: TGTGCCAGCAGCCCTACTAGCGGGAGGGGCAATGAGCAGTTCTTC. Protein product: CASSPTSGRGNEQFF. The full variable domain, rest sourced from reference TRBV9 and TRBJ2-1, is DSGVTQTPKHLITATGQRVTLRCSPRSGDLSVYWYQQSLDQGLQFLIQYYNGEERAKGNILERFSAQQFPDLHSELNLSSLELGDSALYFCASSPTSGRGNEQFFGPGTRLTVL.